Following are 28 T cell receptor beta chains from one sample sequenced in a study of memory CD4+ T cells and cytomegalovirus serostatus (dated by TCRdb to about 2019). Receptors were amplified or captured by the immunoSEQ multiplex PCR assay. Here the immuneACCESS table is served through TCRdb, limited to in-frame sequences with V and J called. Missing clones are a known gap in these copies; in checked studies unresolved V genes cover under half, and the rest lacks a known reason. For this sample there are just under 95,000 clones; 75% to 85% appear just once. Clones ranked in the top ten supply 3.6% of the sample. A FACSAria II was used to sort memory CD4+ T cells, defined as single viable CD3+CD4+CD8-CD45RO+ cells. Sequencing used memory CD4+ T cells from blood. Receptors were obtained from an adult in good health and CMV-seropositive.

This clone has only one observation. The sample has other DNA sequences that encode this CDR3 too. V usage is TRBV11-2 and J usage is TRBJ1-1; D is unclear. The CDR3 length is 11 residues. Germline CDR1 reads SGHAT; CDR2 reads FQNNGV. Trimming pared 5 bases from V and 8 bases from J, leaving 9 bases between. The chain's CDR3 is CASSPHREAFF. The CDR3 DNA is TGTGCCAGCAGCCCCCACCGGGAAGCTTTCTTT.

The CDR3 protein is CASSRTTNQPQHF. For the CDR3, the DNA is TGTGCCAGCAGCCGGACCACCAATCAGCCCCAGCATTTT. The rearrangement links TRBV7-2 to TRBJ1-5; D gene uncertain. The CDR3 contains 13 residues. V lost 5 bases, J lost 3 bases, and 8 bases lay in between. Germline V gene sequence: CDR1 SGHTA, CDR2 FQGNSA.

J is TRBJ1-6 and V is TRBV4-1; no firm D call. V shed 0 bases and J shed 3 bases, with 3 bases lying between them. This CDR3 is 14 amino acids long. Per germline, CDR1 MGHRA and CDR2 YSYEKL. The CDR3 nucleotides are TGCGCCAGCAGCCAAGACAGCTATAATTCACCCCTCCACTTT. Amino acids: CASSQDSYNSPLHF.

CDR3 sequence reads: CAWSGTALNQPQHF. As DNA, the CDR3 is TGTGCCTGGAGTGGGACAGCCCTAAATCAGCCCCAGCATTTT. The chain links TRBV30 to TRBJ1-5; tentative D call: TRBD1 (6 bases). The CDR3 runs 14 residues. Germline loops: CDR1 GTSNPN, CDR2 SVGIG (reference sequence). V lost 1 base and J 4 bases, leaving 11 bases between the germline ends.

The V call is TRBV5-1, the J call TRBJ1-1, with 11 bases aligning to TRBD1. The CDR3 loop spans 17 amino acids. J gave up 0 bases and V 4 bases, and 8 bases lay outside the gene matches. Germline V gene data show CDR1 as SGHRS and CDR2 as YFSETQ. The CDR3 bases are TGCGCCAGCAGCGCTGGGACAGGGGGGTCTTTGAACACTGAAGCTTTCTTT. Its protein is CASSAGTGGSLNTEAFF.

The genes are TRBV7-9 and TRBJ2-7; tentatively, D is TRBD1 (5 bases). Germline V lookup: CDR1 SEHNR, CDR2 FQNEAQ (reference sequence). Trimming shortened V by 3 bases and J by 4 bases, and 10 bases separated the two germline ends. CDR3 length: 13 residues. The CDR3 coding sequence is TGTGCCAGCAGCTTCGGAGCAGGGTACGAGCAGTACTTC. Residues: CASSFGAGYEQYF.

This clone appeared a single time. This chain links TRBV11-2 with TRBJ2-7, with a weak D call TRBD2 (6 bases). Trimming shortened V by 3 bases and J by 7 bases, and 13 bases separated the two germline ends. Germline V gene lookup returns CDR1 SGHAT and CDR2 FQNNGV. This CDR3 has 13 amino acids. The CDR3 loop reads CASSFGSSGEQYF. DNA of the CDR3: TGTGCCAGCAGCTTCGGGAGCTCGGGGGAGCAGTACTTC.

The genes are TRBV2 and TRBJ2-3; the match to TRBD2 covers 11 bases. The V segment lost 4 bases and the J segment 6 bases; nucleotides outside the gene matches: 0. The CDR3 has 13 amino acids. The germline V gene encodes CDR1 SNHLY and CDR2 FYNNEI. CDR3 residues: CASSGTSGDTQYF. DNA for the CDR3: TGTGCCAGCAGTGGGACTAGCGGGGATACGCAGTATTTT.

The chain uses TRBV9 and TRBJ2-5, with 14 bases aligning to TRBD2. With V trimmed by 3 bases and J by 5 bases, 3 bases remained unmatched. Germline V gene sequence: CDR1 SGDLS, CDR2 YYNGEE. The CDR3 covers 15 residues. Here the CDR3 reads CASSGTSGRWETQYF. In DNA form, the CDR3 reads TGTGCCAGCAGCGGGACTAGCGGGAGGTGGGAGACCCAGTACTTC.

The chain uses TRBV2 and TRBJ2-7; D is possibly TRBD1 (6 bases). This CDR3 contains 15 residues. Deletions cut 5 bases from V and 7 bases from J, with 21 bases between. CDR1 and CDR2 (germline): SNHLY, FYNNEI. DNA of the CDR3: TGTGCCAGCAGTCGGACAGTCCTACTTAGCTGGGAGCAGTACTTC. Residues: CASSRTVLLSWEQYF.

The CDR3 DNA follows: TGTGCCAGCAGACCCACAGGGATGTGGGAAAAACTGTTTTTT. Translating it yields CASRPTGMWEKLFF. The chain links TRBV28 to TRBJ1-4; the D gene is possibly TRBD1 (6 bases). The CDR3 length is 14 residues. Germline assignment: CDR1 MDHEN and CDR2 SYDVKM. Trimming took 6 bases from V and 8 from J, leaving 16 bases between them.

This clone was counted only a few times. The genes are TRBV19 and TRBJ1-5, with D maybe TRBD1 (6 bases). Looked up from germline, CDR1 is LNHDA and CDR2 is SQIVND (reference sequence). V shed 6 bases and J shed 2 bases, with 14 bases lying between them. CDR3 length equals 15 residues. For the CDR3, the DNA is TGTGCCAGTAGAATATCCCAGGGGCGCAATCAGCCCCAGCATTTT. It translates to CASRISQGRNQPQHF.

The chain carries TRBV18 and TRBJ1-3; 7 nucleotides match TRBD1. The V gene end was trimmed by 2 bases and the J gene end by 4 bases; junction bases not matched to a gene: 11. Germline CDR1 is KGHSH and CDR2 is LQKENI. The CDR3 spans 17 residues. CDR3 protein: CASSPTQQGTAGNTIYF. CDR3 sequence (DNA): TGTGCCAGCTCACCAACACAACAGGGGACGGCGGGAAACACCATATATTTT.

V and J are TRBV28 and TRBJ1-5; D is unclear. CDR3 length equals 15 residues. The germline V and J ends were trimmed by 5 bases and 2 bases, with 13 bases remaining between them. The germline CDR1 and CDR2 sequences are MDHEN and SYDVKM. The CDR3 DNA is TGTGCCAGCAGTCCGGGAAGCTCGGGCAATCAGCCCCAGCATTTT. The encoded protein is CASSPGSSGNQPQHF.

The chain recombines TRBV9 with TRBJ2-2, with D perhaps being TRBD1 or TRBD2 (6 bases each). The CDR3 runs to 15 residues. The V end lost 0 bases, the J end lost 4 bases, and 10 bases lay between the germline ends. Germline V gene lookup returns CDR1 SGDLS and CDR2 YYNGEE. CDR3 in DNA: TGTGCCAGCAGCGTAGGGGGGGCCTCCACCGGGGAGCTGTTTTTT. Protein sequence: CASSVGGASTGELFF.

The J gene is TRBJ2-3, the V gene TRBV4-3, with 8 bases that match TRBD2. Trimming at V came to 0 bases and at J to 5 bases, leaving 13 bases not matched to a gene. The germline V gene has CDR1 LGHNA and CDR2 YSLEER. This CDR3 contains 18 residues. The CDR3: CASSQDRGSGGPLDTQYF. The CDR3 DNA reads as TGCGCCAGCAGCCAAGATAGGGGGTCGGGAGGGCCGTTAGATACGCAGTATTTT.

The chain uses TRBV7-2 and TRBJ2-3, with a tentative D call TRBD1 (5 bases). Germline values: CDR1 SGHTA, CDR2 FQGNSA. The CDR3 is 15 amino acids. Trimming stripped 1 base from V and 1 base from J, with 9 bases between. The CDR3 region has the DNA TGTGCCAGCAGCTTAGGGGGCGGCCGCACAGATACGCAGTATTTT. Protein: CASSLGGGRTDTQYF.

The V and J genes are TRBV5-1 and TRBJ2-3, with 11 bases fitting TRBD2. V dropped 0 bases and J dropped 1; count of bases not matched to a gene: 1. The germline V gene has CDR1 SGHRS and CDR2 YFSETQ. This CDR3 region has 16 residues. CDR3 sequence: CASSLGLAGRTDTQYF. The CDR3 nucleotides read TGCGCCAGCAGCTTGGGACTAGCGGGGCGCACAGATACGCAGTATTTT. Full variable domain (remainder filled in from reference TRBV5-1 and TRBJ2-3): KAGVTQTPRYLIKTRGQQVTLSCSPISGHRSVSWYQQTPGQGLQFLFEYFSETQRNKGNFPGRFSGRQFSNSRSEMNVSTLELGDSALYLCASSLGLAGRTDTQYFGPGTRLTVL.

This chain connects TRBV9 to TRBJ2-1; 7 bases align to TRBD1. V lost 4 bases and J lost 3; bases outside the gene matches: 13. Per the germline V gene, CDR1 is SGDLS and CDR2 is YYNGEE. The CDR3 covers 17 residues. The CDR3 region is CASSPEGASGNYNEQFF. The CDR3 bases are TGTGCCAGCAGCCCAGAGGGGGCTAGTGGTAACTACAATGAGCAGTTCTTC.

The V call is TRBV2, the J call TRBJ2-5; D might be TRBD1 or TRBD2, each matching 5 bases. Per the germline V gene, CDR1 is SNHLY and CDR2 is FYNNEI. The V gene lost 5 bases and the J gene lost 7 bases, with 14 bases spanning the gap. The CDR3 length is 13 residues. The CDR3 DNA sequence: TGTGCCAGCAGTTCGGGACCCGGAGGGACCCAGTACTTC. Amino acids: CASSSGPGGTQYF.

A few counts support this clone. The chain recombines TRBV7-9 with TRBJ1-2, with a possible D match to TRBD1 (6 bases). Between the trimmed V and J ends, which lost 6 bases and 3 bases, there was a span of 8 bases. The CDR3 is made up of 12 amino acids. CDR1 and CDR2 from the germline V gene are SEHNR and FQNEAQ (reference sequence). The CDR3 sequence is CASRDSDYGYTF. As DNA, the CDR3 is TGTGCCAGCAGGGACAGTGACTATGGCTACACCTTC.

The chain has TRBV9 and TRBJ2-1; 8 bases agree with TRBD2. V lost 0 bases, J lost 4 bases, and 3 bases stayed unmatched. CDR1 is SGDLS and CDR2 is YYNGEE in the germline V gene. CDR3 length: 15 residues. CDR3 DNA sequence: TGTGCCAGCAGCGTAGACGGGAGGGCATACAATGAGCAGTTCTTC. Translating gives CASSVDGRAYNEQFF.

The CDR3 loop is CASSQGRRADTQYF. The CDR3 nucleotides read TGCGCCAGCAGCCAAGGGCGGAGAGCAGATACGCAGTATTTT. This chain joins TRBV4-3 and TRBJ2-3; D remains unclear. The CDR3 has 14 residues. V lost 1 base and J 4 bases, leaving 9 bases between the germline ends. Germline lookup yields CDR1 LGHNA and CDR2 YSLEER.

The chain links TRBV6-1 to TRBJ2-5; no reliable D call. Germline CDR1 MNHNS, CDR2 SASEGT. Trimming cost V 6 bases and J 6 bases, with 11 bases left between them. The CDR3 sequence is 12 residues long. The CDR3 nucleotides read TGTGCCAGCAGCCCCCTTGTTCAGACCCAGTACTTC. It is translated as CASSPLVQTQYF.

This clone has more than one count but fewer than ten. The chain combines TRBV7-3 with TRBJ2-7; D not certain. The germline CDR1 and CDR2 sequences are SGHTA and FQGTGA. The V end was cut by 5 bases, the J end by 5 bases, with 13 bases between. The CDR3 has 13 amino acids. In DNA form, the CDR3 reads TGTGCCAGCAGCCCGAGCCCCACGGACGAGCAGTACTTC. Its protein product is CASSPSPTDEQYF. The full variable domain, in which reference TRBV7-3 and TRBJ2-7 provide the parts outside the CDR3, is GAGVSQTPSNKVTEKGKYVELRCDPISGHTALYWYRQSLGQGPEFLIYFQGTGAADDSGLPNDRFFAVRPEGSVSTLKIQRTERGDSAVYLCASSPSPTDEQYFGPGTRLTVT.

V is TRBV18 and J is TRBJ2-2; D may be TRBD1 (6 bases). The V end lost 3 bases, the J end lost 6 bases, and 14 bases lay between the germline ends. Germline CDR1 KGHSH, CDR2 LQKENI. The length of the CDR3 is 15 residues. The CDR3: CASSPQGLESGELFF. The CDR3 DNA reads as TGTGCCAGCTCACCCCAGGGGCTCGAGTCCGGGGAGCTGTTTTTT.

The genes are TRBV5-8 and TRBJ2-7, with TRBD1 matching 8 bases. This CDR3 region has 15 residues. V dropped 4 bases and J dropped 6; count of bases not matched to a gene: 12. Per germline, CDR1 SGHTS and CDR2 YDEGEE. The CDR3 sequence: CASSRAGTGPLEQYF. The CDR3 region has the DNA TGTGCCAGCAGCCGGGCCGGGACAGGCCCTCTCGAGCAGTACTTC.

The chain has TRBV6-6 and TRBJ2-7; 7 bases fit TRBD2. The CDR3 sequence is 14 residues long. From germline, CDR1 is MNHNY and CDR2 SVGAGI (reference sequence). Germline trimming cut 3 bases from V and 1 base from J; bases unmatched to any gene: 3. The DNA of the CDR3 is TGTGCCAGCAGTTATACGGGAGGATCCTACGAGCAGTACTTC. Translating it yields CASSYTGGSYEQYF.